This is a list of T cell receptor beta chains from one sample in a study of blood T cell repertoires in COVID-19. Repertoires were generated with immunoSEQ multiplex PCR, while TCRdb's copy carries only in-frame clones and drops some. Found here are around 140,000 clones, about 87% of them singletons; the top ten hold around 6.3%. Sequenced sample: peripheral blood. The receptors were sampled from a man older than 75 with acute or convalescent COVID-19. Both conserved end residues are part of each CDR3. A D gene is named only where the DNA matches it firmly.

D: .
J: TRBJ1-6
V: TRBV4-1
DNA: TGCGCCAGCACCGGCCGGGACTATAATTCACCCCTCCACTTT
CDR3: CASTGRDYNSPLHF

D: .
J: TRBJ1-4
V: TRBV30
DNA: TGTGCCTGGAGTGTAGCAATCTATGAAAAACTGTTTTTT
CDR3: CAWSVAIYEKLFF

D: TRBD2
J: TRBJ2-5
V: TRBV19
DNA: TGTGCCAGTAGAGGGACTAGCGGGCTGGCGACCCAGTACTTC
CDR3: CASRGTSGLATQYF

D: .
J: TRBJ1-5
V: TRBV2
DNA: TGTGCCAGCAGCGGGGGGCCAATGGGCAATCAGCCCCAGCATTTT
CDR3: CASSGGPMGNQPQHF

D: .
J: TRBJ2-5
V: TRBV7-9
DNA: TGTGCCAGCAGCTTAGATCTAGAGACCCAGTACTTC
CDR3: CASSLDLETQYF

D: .
J: TRBJ1-1
V: TRBV7-8
DNA: TGTGCCAGCAGCTCCGAGGTCACTGAAGCTTTCTTT
CDR3: CASSSEVTEAFF

D: .
J: TRBJ2-1
V: TRBV6-5
DNA: TGTGCCAGCATCGAGCGAGGGAGTGAGCAGTTCTTC
CDR3: CASIERGSEQFF

D: .
J: TRBJ1-6
V: TRBV4-1
DNA: TGCGCCAGCAGCCAAGAGCCATCAGGGTGGACGGATTCACCCCTCCACTTT
CDR3: CASSQEPSGWTDSPLHF

D: TRBD1
J: TRBJ2-1
V: TRBV9
DNA: TGTGCCAGCAGCGTAGGGACAGGGGGGAAAAATGAGCAGTTCTTC
CDR3: CASSVGTGGKNEQFF

D: TRBD2
J: TRBJ2-2
V: TRBV7-6
DNA: TGTGCCAGCAGCCAAGTGGCTAGCGGTAACACCGGGGAGCTGTTTTTT
CDR3: CASSQVASGNTGELFF

D: .
J: TRBJ1-1
V: TRBV7-2
DNA: TGTGCCAGCAATACAGGAAGGGCCCGCACTGAAGCTTTCTTT
CDR3: CASNTGRARTEAFF

D: .
J: TRBJ2-7
V: TRBV12-3/TRBV12-4
DNA: TGTGCCAGCAGTCGGGGACCGGGGGACGAGCAGTACTTC
CDR3: CASSRGPGDEQYF

D: .
J: TRBJ2-3
V: TRBV12-3/TRBV12-4
DNA: TGTGCCAGCAGCCTGCTCCGGGATACGCAGTATTTT
CDR3: CASSLLRDTQYF

D: .
J: TRBJ1-1
V: TRBV5-8
DNA: TGTGCCAGCAGCCCAGGACGGGGTTCTAACACTGAAGCTTTCTTT
CDR3: CASSPGRGSNTEAFF

D: TRBD2
J: TRBJ2-1
V: TRBV19
DNA: TGTGCCAGTAGTATTGAAGCGGGAGTTTACAATGAGCAGTTCTTC
CDR3: CASSIEAGVYNEQFF

D: TRBD1
J: TRBJ1-1
V: TRBV5-1
DNA: TGCGCCAGCAGCTACGACAGGGGGCCTGAAGCTTTCTTT
CDR3: CASSYDRGPEAFF

D: TRBD2
J: TRBJ2-5
V: TRBV3-1/TRBV3-2
DNA: TGTGCCAGCAGCCAATTGCCTAGCGGGATGGGAGAGACCCAGTACTTC
CDR3: CASSQLPSGMGETQYF

D: .
J: TRBJ1-6
V: TRBV6-5
DNA: TGTGCCAGCAGTTACCCAGACTTGGGTTCACCCCTCCACTTT
CDR3: CASSYPDLGSPLHF

D: .
J: TRBJ2-2
V: TRBV7-2
DNA: TGTGCCCACCGTGTCACCTTAGCCGGGGAGCTGTTTTTT
CDR3: CAHRVTLAGELFF

D: .
J: TRBJ1-5
V: TRBV4-1
DNA: TGCGCCAGCAGCCAAGCTGGGCCCCCTAGCAATCAGCCCCAGCATTTT
CDR3: CASSQAGPPSNQPQHF

D: TRBD2
J: TRBJ2-5
V: TRBV5-1
DNA: TGCGCCAGCAGCTTTACCGGGACTAGCGGACAAGAGACCCAGTACTTC
CDR3: CASSFTGTSGQETQYF

D: TRBD1
J: TRBJ1-1
V: TRBV27
DNA: TGTGCCAGCAGGGGGGGGACAGGGAACACTGAAGCTTTCTTT
CDR3: CASRGGTGNTEAFF

D: .
J: TRBJ2-6
V: TRBV28
DNA: TGTGCCAGCAGTTTCACAGGGATCTCCCTCTCTGGGGCCAACGTCCTGACTTTC
CDR3: CASSFTGISLSGANVLTF

D: TRBD2
J: TRBJ2-7
V: TRBV2
DNA: TGTGCCAGCGGCGGGAGGAGTTCCTACGAGCAGTACTTC
CDR3: CASGGRSSYEQYF